This T cell receptor (beta chain) came from a study of T cells after yellow fever vaccination. Findings and caveats of the study: Peaking faster, on day 5 versus 15, the secondary response was nonetheless weaker. From the bulk population, abundant clonotypes could contaminate and appear within FACS-sorted repertoires. Re-detected after boosting: most primary clones, about 95% of CD4 and around 86% of CD8.

They built TCR cDNA with 5'RACE template switching, a step that put in a universal primer site and UMIs. TCRdb analysed the 5' RACE reads with MiXCR anew, one entry per CDR3 protein. The sample has 95,000 to 150,000 distinct CDR3 sequences, 6% to 8% seen once. This clonotype was counted at least ten times. The antigen is unknown. Trimming took 8 bases from V and 4 from J, leaving 13 bases between them. This CDR3 is built from 13 residues. Germline V gene data show CDR1 as SGHVS and CDR2 as FQNEAQ. Sequenced here: CD4+ T cells sorted from PBMCs, sampled around 10 days after the first yellow fever vaccination. The chain has TRBV7-8 and TRBJ2-3, with TRBD2 as a possible D gene (6 bases). This receptor was identified in a man aged 18-30 years who received the YFV17D yellow fever vaccine. The CDR3 sequence: CASYGGWSDTQYF. The CDR3 nucleotides are TGTGCCAGCTATGGGGGGTGGTCAGATACGCAGTATTTT. The entire variable domain, with the rest obtained from reference TRBV7-8 and TRBJ2-3, is as follows: GAGVSQSPRYKVAKRGQDVALRCDPISGHVSLFWYQQALGQGPEFLTYFQNEAQLDKSGLPSDRFFAERPEGSVSTLKIQRTQQEDSAVYLCASYGGWSDTQYFGPGTRLTVL.